These T cell receptor beta chains were read from a single sample in a study of blood T cell repertoires in COVID-19. The table came from immunoSEQ multiplex PCR; TCRdb's copy has only in-frame clones and leaves some out. This sample has about 170,000 clones, with about 83% found just once. Source material: peripheral blood. Source of these receptors: a man aged 18 to 35 with active or convalescent COVID-19. The CDR3 runs from the conserved cysteine through the conserved F or W. A D gene is named only where the DNA matches it firmly. The size field is filled for only some rows; it gives once, few, many or a size class.

v_gene,d_gene,j_gene,abundance,CDR3aa,CDR3nt
TRBV11-2,NA,TRBJ2-4,NA,CASRAREISSTLQYF,TGTGCCAGCAGAGCCCGAGAGATCTCCTCCACCCTCCAGTACTTC
TRBV20-1,NA,TRBJ2-1,NA,CSASGRGLNEQFF,TGCAGTGCTAGTGGTAGGGGGTTGAACGAGCAGTTCTTC
TRBV3-1/TRBV3-2,TRBD1,TRBJ1-2,NA,CASSQAGGALAANYGYTF,TGTGCCAGCAGCCAAGCAGGGGGCGCATTAGCCGCAAACTATGGCTACACCTTC
TRBV7-9,TRBD2,TRBJ2-3,few,CASSFYPSGGALDTQYF,TGTGCCAGCAGCTTTTATCCTAGCGGGGGGGCCCTAGATACGCAGTATTTT
TRBV25-1,NA,TRBJ1-1,once,CASSVGVMNTEAFF,TGTGCCAGCAGTGTCGGGGTTATGAACACTGAAGCTTTCTTT
TRBV2,TRBD2,TRBJ2-3,once,CASSVASGGPTDTQYF,TGTGCCAGCAGTGTTGCTAGCGGGGGCCCGACAGATACGCAGTATTTT
TRBV2,TRBD1,TRBJ1-3,NA,CASGGTGSGNTIYF,TGTGCCAGCGGGGGGACAGGGTCTGGAAACACCATATATTTT
TRBV24-1,NA,TRBJ1-1,NA,CATSDLTGKAFF,TGTGCCACCAGTGATTTAACAGGGAAAGCTTTCTTT
TRBV7-2,TRBD1,TRBJ1-4,once,CASSLALIGQGEEKLFF,TGTGCCAGCAGCTTAGCGCTTATAGGACAGGGTGAAGAAAAACTGTTTTTT
TRBV7-2,NA,TRBJ1-5,NA,CASSLNQGSNQPQHF,TGTGCCAGCAGCTTAAACCAGGGTAGCAATCAGCCCCAGCATTTT
TRBV19,NA,TRBJ1-4,NA,CASTPGSGNEKLFF,TGTGCCAGTACGCCAGGGTCGGGTAATGAAAAACTGTTTTTT
TRBV28,NA,TRBJ2-1,NA,CASSLVEQFF,TGTGCCAGCAGTCTCGTAGAGCAGTTCTTC
TRBV2,TRBD1,TRBJ1-2,many,CATAGTGLLGTF,TGTGCCACTGCCGGGACAGGGCTCCTTGGGACCTTC
TRBV27,TRBD1,TRBJ1-1,once,CASSLAGQSKMNTEAFF,TGTGCCAGCAGTCTGGCGGGACAGTCAAAAATGAACACTGAAGCTTTCTTT
TRBV2,NA,TRBJ2-2,NA,CASSDRAVTGELFF,TGTGCCAGCAGTGATAGAGCGGTCACCGGGGAGCTGTTTTTT
TRBV7-2,NA,TRBJ1-5,NA,CASSLEGGNQPQHF,TGTGCCAGCAGCTTAGAGGGCGGGAATCAGCCCCAGCATTTT
TRBV5-5,TRBD2,TRBJ2-3,NA,CASSRGLAGVTDTQYF,TGTGCCAGCAGCCGAGGACTAGCGGGAGTCACAGATACGCAGTATTTT
TRBV7-9,NA,TRBJ2-3,NA,CASSPPRPSSTDTQYF,TGTGCCAGCAGCCCTCCCCGCCCGAGCAGCACAGATACGCAGTATTTT
TRBV4-3,NA,TRBJ2-3,NA,CASSQVLAGGTDTQYF,TGCGCCAGCAGCCAAGTACTCGCAGGTGGTACAGATACGCAGTATTTT
TRBV5-5,NA,TRBJ1-1,NA,CASSLVQGSTEAFF,TGTGCCAGCAGCTTGGTTCAGGGGAGCACTGAAGCTTTCTTT
TRBV29-1,NA,TRBJ2-1,NA,CSVEDLISRNEQFF,TGCAGCGTTGAAGATTTGATCTCCCGGAATGAGCAGTTCTTC
TRBV7-8,NA,TRBJ1-1,NA,CASSFNRDTEAFF,TGTGCCAGCAGCTTCAACAGAGACACTGAAGCTTTCTTT
TRBV18,NA,TRBJ2-4,NA,CASSPPSRGSIQYF,TGTGCCAGCTCACCACCGAGCAGAGGGAGCATTCAGTACTTC
TRBV18,NA,TRBJ1-1,NA,CASSLGGAKEAFF,TGTGCCAGCTCACTAGGCGGGGCGAAGGAGGCTTTCTTT
TRBV19,NA,TRBJ1-4,NA,CASSIDLPRTALGEKLFF,TGTGCCAGTAGTATAGATCTGCCCCGGACAGCACTAGGTGAAAAACTGTTTTTT
TRBV3-1/TRBV3-2,TRBD2,TRBJ2-1,NA,CASSLGTSSYNEQFF,TGTGCCAGCAGCCTGGGGACTAGCTCCTACAATGAGCAGTTCTTC
TRBV11-2,TRBD1,TRBJ1-1,NA,CASSPRGQGDTEAFF,TGTGCCAGCAGCCCACGTGGACAGGGCGACACTGAAGCTTTCTTT
TRBV7-9,NA,TRBJ2-2,NA,CASSFFATTGELFF,TGTGCCAGCAGCTTTTTTGCGACTACCGGGGAGCTGTTTTTT
TRBV12-3/TRBV12-4,NA,TRBJ1-2,once,CASRPRGAYGYTF,TGTGCCAGCAGGCCAAGGGGCGCTTATGGCTACACCTTC
TRBV28,NA,TRBJ1-3,NA,CASNYGSGNTIYF,TGTGCCAGCAACTACGGCTCTGGAAACACCATATATTTT
TRBV2,TRBD1,TRBJ1-3,NA,CATTGVGNTIYF,TGTGCCACAACAGGGGTAGGAAACACCATATATTTT
TRBV6-5,NA,TRBJ2-5,NA,CASSSVTEWETQYF,TGTGCCAGCAGTTCGGTGACTGAGTGGGAGACCCAGTACTTC
TRBV24-1,NA,TRBJ2-3,once,CATSDVRGFADTQYF,TGTGCCACCAGTGACGTTAGGGGATTTGCAGATACGCAGTATTTT
TRBV5-1,TRBD1,TRBJ1-2,NA,CASSLRQGLYGYTF,TGCGCCAGCAGCTTAAGACAGGGGTTGTACGGCTACACCTTC
TRBV2,NA,TRBJ2-2,NA,CASSDNRNTGELFF,TGTGCCAGCAGTGATAACAGAAACACCGGGGAGCTGTTTTTT
TRBV5-1,NA,TRBJ2-3,NA,CASRLGDLPSTDTQYF,TGCGCCAGCAGGTTGGGCGACTTACCTAGCACAGATACGCAGTATTTT
TRBV11-3,TRBD2,TRBJ2-1,once,CASSLPTTSAGGPYNEQFF,TGTGCCAGCAGCTTACCCACTACCTCAGCGGGAGGGCCCTACAATGAGCAGTTCTTC
TRBV11-2,NA,TRBJ2-1,few,CASSRGNSGVDEQFF,TGTGCCAGCAGTAGGGGGAATTCAGGGGTTGATGAGCAGTTCTTC
TRBV4-2,TRBD1,TRBJ1-2,NA,CASSTPGQGYGYTF,TGTGCCAGCAGTACACCGGGACAGGGCTATGGCTACACCTTC
TRBV21-1,NA,TRBJ1-5,NA,CASSNSTGDSNQPQHF,TGTGCCAGCAGCAACAGTACAGGGGACAGCAATCAGCCCCAGCATTTT
TRBV5-4,TRBD1,TRBJ1-1,NA,CASSLGQGVLTASEAFF,TGTGCCAGCAGCTTGGGACAGGGGGTCCTTACCGCATCTGAAGCTTTCTTT
TRBV27,NA,TRBJ2-1,NA,CASSSSWGPSSYNEQFF,TGTGCCAGCAGTTCCTCCTGGGGGCCAAGCTCCTACAATGAGCAGTTCTTC
TRBV27,NA,TRBJ2-2,NA,CASSSPSATGELFF,TGTGCCAGCAGTTCCCCCAGCGCAACCGGGGAGCTGTTTTTT
TRBV5-1,NA,TRBJ2-5,NA,CASSWAGTPQETQYF,TGCGCCAGCAGCTGGGCAGGGACACCCCAAGAGACCCAGTACTTC
TRBV7-2,TRBD1,TRBJ2-2,NA,CASRFDRANTGELFF,TGTGCCAGCAGATTCGACAGGGCAAACACCGGGGAGCTGTTTTTT
TRBV7-9,NA,TRBJ2-7,once,CASSLTEYPDEQYF,TGTGCCAGCAGCTTAACGGAGTATCCGGACGAGCAGTACTTC
TRBV2,NA,TRBJ1-2,NA,CASSEARNYGYTF,TGTGCCAGCAGTGAAGCCAGAAACTATGGCTACACCTTC